The rows below give T cell receptor beta chains drawn from one sample of a study of cytomegalovirus exposure and HLA in healthy donors. Generated by immunoSEQ multiplex PCR, the TCRdb table keeps only in-frame clones and is missing some. Among about 150,000 clones listed, roughly 87% were seen once. The sample consisted of PBMCs. The source of these receptors is a man younger than 45 in good health and CMV-seropositive. CDR3s include the opening cysteine and the closing phenylalanine or tryptophan. The order of the fields is J gene, clone size, V gene, D gene, CDR3 DNA, CDR3 protein. The D gene is left open where the match is weak. Some rows mark clone size as missing; the rest say once, few, many or name a class of expanded clone.

>TRBJ2-3|NA|TRBV7-6|TRBD1
TGTGCCAGCAGCCCAGACAGGGGTCGATTGTTCACAGATACGCAGTATTTT
CASSPDRGRLFTDTQYF
>TRBJ1-5|NA|TRBV19|TRBD1
TGTGCCAGTAGAAATGGACAGGGGAGGGAGCCCCAGCATTTT
CASRNGQGREPQHF
>TRBJ2-3|NA|TRBV9|TRBD1
TGTGCCAGCAGCGCGAGGGGGCCAGATACGCAGTATTTT
CASSARGPDTQYF
>TRBJ1-5|NA|TRBV19|NA
TGTGCCAGTAGTAGGGCCAGCTCCTATAGCAATCAGCCCCAGCATTTT
CASSRASSYSNQPQHF
>TRBJ2-3|NA|TRBV6-1|TRBD2
TGTGCCAGCAGTGAATCAGCGGGATCCACAGATACGCAGTATTTT
CASSESAGSTDTQYF
>TRBJ1-5|NA|TRBV2|NA
TGTGCCAGCAGTCGACAGTCTAGCAATCAGCCCCAGCATTTT
CASSRQSSNQPQHF
>TRBJ2-3|NA|TRBV11-2|TRBD2
TGTGCCAGCAGCCATGGGTGGGGGGGGGCAGATACGCAGTATTTT
CASSHGWGGADTQYF
>TRBJ2-3|NA|TRBV30|TRBD2
TGTGCCTGGAGTGTAAGCCTAGCGGGGACAGATACGCAGTATTTT
CAWSVSLAGTDTQYF
>TRBJ2-6|NA|TRBV28|NA
TGTGCCAGCAGTTTATTAAGGAGGCGGGGCTCTGGGGCCAACGTCCTGACTTTC
CASSLLRRRGSGANVLTF
>TRBJ2-1|NA|TRBV11-3|NA
TGTGCCAGCAGCTTATCCGATGAGCAGTTCTTC
CASSLSDEQFF
>TRBJ1-6|NA|TRBV5-6|NA
TGTGCCAGCAGCTTGGTGGGAGGGAATTCACCCCTCCACTTT
CASSLVGGNSPLHF
>TRBJ2-1|NA|TRBV28|TRBD2
TGTGCCAGCAGCGGACTAGCGGAAAACAATGAGCAGTTCTTC
CASSGLAENNEQFF
>TRBJ2-7|NA|TRBV9|NA
TGTGCCAGCAGCGCAGATCAGGGGACAAACGAGCAGTACTTC
CASSADQGTNEQYF
>TRBJ2-3|NA|TRBV6-1|TRBD1
TGTGCCAGCAGCCAACAGGGGACAGATACGCAGTATTTT
CASSQQGTDTQYF
>TRBJ2-7|NA|TRBV5-4|NA
TGTGCCAGCACCAAAGCAACAGACCCTTCCTACGAGCAGTACTTC
CASTKATDPSYEQYF
>TRBJ2-3|NA|TRBV2|TRBD2
TGTGCCAGCAGTAATCCTAGCGGGGGCAGGACAGATACGCAGTATTTT
CASSNPSGGRTDTQYF
>TRBJ2-7|NA|TRBV18|TRBD2
TGTGCCAGCTCACCTAGCGGGGGTACCTACGAGCAGTACTTC
CASSPSGGTYEQYF
>TRBJ2-1|few|TRBV14|TRBD2
TGTGCCAGCAGCCAAAAGGGAGCGGGAGTTGATATCAATGAGCAGTTCTTC
CASSQKGAGVDINEQFF